This is a list of T cell receptor beta chains from one sample in a study of preoperative IRX-2 immunotherapy in early breast cancer. Measured with immunoSEQ multiplex PCR; TCRdb has only the in-frame clones, and not every one. Among 75,000 to 100,000 clones listed, 70% to 90% were seen once. Specimen: tumor tissue, collected after IRX-2 immunotherapy. The receptor source for this set is a human donor with breast cancer. CDR3s include the opening cysteine and the closing phenylalanine or tryptophan. A D gene is named only where the DNA matches it firmly. Size tells how often a clone was seen (once, few, many) or the class of an expanded clone, and some rows leave it out.

>TRBJ2-1|TRBV11-3|TRBD2|NA
CASSFRTSGGNNEQFF
TGTGCCAGCAGCTTCCGGACTAGCGGGGGGAACAATGAGCAGTTCTTC
>TRBJ1-4|TRBV19|TRBD1|NA
CASSLAGTGFEKLFF
TGTGCCAGTAGTCTCGCCGGGACAGGGTTCGAAAAACTGTTTTTT
>TRBJ1-5|TRBV19|TRBD1|NA
CASSNDRGYQPQHF
TGTGCCAGTAGTAACGACAGGGGATACCAGCCCCAGCATTTT
>TRBJ1-5|TRBV28|NA|NA
CASKIRGKQPQHF
TGTGCCAGCAAAATAAGGGGGAAACAGCCCCAGCATTTT
>TRBJ1-5|TRBV5-1|NA|NA
CASSISGAGQPQHF
TGCGCCAGCAGCATTTCGGGGGCGGGTCAGCCCCAGCATTTT
>TRBJ1-2|TRBV4-1|NA|NA
CASSQDLRGGGYTF
TGCGCCAGCAGCCAAGATCTAAGGGGCGGTGGCTACACCTTC
>TRBJ2-7|TRBV28|NA|NA
CASREDPTYEQYF
TGTGCCAGCAGGGAGGACCCCACCTACGAGCAGTACTTC
>TRBJ1-5|TRBV28|NA|once
CATLNSGRGDENQPQHF
TGTGCCACCCTAAACTCCGGTCGGGGAGATGAGAATCAGCCCCAGCATTTT
>TRBJ1-4|TRBV15|NA|NA
CATSREEFGMANEKLFF
TGTGCCACCAGCAGAGAGGAGTTTGGGATGGCTAATGAAAAACTGTTTTTT
>TRBJ1-3|TRBV30|NA|NA
CAWSGDSHPGNTIYF
TGTGCCTGGAGCGGTGACAGTCACCCTGGAAACACCATATATTTT
>TRBJ2-7|TRBV5-1|NA|NA
CASSARDKSYEQYF
TGCGCCAGCAGCGCCCGGGACAAATCCTACGAGCAGTACTTC